The 8 T cell receptor beta chains presented below share a single source sample, sequenced in a study of cytomegalovirus exposure and HLA in healthy donors. The PCR made use of 60 Vbeta and 13 Jbeta primers. Here immunoSEQ multiplex PCR was the method, and the copy in TCRdb shows in-frame clones only, minus some. This table has 70,000 or so clones, approximately 68% appearing once. The sequenced sample was PBMCs. The receptors here all came from a woman younger than 45 in good health and CMV-seronegative.

This clone occurred a few times. The chain has TRBV14 and TRBJ2-3; D possibly corresponds to TRBD2 (6 bases). The CDR3 runs 17 residues. The germline V and J ends were trimmed by 4 bases and 3 bases, with 20 bases remaining between them. Germline V gene data show CDR1 as SGHDN and CDR2 as FVKESK. DNA of the CDR3: TGTGCCAGCAGCCCCCTTGGTCGGAGGGGCGGGACAGATACGCAGTATTTT. The encoded protein is CASSPLGRRGGTDTQYF.

This clone was seen only once. V gene TRBV4-1 combines with J gene TRBJ2-5; D gene uncertain. Germline V gene sequence: CDR1 MGHRA, CDR2 YSYEKL. V was trimmed by 0 bases and J by 5 bases, leaving 13 bases between them. The CDR3 length is 15 residues. The CDR3 sequence is CASSQDEVRPETQYF. CDR3 in DNA: TGCGCCAGCAGCCAAGATGAGGTCCGCCCGGAGACCCAGTACTTC.

The chain is built from TRBV30 and TRBJ2-7, with D possibly matching TRBD2 (5 bases). Trimming left V 4 bases short and J 0 bases short, with 13 bases between. This CDR3 region has 14 residues. Germline CDR1 is GTSNPN and CDR2 is SVGIG (reference sequence). The CDR3 coding sequence is TGTGCCTGGAAACCGGGTCTAGCCTCCTACGAGCAGTACTTC. Amino acid sequence: CAWKPGLASYEQYF.

The CDR3 protein is CASSYSGRGVDTQYF. The CDR3 region has the DNA TGTGCCAGCAGTTACTCTGGCAGGGGCGTAGATACGCAGTATTTT. The chain links TRBV6-5 to TRBJ2-3; tentatively, D is TRBD1 (6 bases). The CDR3 has 15 amino acids. CDR1 and CDR2 (germline): MNHEY, SVGAGI. Deletions cut 0 bases from V and 5 bases from J, with 12 bases between.

The V and J genes are TRBV6-1 and TRBJ1-5; D unclear. This CDR3 is 15 amino acids long. CDR1 is MNHNS and CDR2 is SASEGT in the germline V gene. Trimming took 5 bases from V and 0 from J, leaving 11 bases between them. DNA for the CDR3: TGTGCCAGCAGTCCTAGCCGGTATAGCAATCAGCCCCAGCATTTT. Translated: CASSPSRYSNQPQHF.

CDR3 in amino acids: CASSLGGEAARASPLHF. CDR3 nucleotide sequence: TGTGCCAGCAGCTTAGGGGGGGAAGCGGCTAGGGCATCACCCCTCCACTTT. The chain couples TRBV7-3 to TRBJ1-6, with D possibly TRBD1 on 5 matching bases. The V gene lost 2 bases and the J gene lost 10 bases, with 21 bases spanning the gap. This CDR3 spans 17 amino acids. The germline CDR1 and CDR2 sequences are SGHTA and FQGTGA.

The J gene is TRBJ1-1, the V gene TRBV7-8, with 9 nucleotides matching TRBD1. Germline V gene data show CDR1 as SGHVS and CDR2 as FQNEAQ. This CDR3 region has 15 residues. The V gene end was trimmed by 4 bases and the J gene end by 2 bases; junction bases not matched to a gene: 5. The CDR3: CASSSLQGANTEAFF. CDR3 DNA: TGTGCCAGCAGCTCCCTACAGGGGGCTAACACTGAAGCTTTCTTT.

This clone has more than one count but fewer than ten. The chain is built from TRBV5-6 and TRBJ2-5; D remains ambiguous. The end of the DNA fits TRBJ2-7 better, so the J call may be wrong. Germline loops: CDR1 SGHDT, CDR2 YYEEEE. The CDR3 spans 11 residues. CDR3 DNA sequence: TGTGCCAGCAGCTTAGACTACGAGCAGTACTTC. Translated, it gives CASSLDYEQYF.